The T cell receptor beta chain under discussion was sequenced for a study of cytomegalovirus exposure and HLA in healthy donors. Regarding the study as a whole: It was 150 to 200 TCR beta chains that were listed as cytomegalovirus-associated.

Produced via immunoSEQ multiplex PCR; TCRdb's table is partial and in-frame only. The data show tens of thousands of clones, about 92% seen once. While the first cohort had 600 to 750 subjects, the donors belonged to the separate validation cohort of over a hundred subjects. The V and J ends lost 2 bases and 6 bases, in that order; junction bases with no gene match: 6. The CDR3 loop spans 16 amino acids. Germline CDR1 and CDR2: LGHNA and YSLEER. Comment on this clone: Antigen unknown.

The clonotype was recovered from a man aged 18 to 29 in good health and CMV-seronegative. What was sequenced was PBMCs. The chain recombines TRBV4-3 with TRBJ2-1; 11 nucleotides agree with TRBD2. CDR3 amino acids: CASSQYTSGRGNEQFF. CDR3 coding DNA: TGCGCCAGCAGCCAATACACTAGCGGGAGAGGCAATGAGCAGTTCTTC.